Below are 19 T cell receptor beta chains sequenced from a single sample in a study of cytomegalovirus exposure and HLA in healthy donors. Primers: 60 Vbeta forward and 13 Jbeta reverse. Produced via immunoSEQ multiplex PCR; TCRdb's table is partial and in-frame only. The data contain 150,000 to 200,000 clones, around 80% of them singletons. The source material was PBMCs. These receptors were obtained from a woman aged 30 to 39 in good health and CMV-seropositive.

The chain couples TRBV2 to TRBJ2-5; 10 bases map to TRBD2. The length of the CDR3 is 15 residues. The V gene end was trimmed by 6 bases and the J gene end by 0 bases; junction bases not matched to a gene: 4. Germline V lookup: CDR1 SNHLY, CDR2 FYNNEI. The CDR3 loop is CASRELAGNQETQYF. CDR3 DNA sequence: TGTGCCAGCAGAGAACTAGCGGGGAACCAAGAGACCCAGTACTTC. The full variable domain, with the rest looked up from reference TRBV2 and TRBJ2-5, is EPEVTQTPSHQVTQMGQEVILRCVPISNHLYFYWYRQILGQKVEFLVSFYNNEISEKSEIFDDQFSVERPDGSNFTLKIRSTKLEDSAMYFCASRELAGNQETQYFGPGTRLLVL.

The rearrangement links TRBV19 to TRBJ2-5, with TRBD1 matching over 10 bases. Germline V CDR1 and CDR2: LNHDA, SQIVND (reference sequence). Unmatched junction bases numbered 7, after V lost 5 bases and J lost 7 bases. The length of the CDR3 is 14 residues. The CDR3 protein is CASSSPGQGSTQYF. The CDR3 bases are TGTGCCAGTAGTTCCCCGGGACAGGGGTCGACCCAGTACTTC.

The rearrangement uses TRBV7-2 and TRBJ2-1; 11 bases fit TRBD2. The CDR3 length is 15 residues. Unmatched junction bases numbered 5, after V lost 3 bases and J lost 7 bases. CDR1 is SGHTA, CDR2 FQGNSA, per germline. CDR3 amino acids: CASSFHSGGVNEQFF. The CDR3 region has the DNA TGTGCCAGCAGCTTTCATAGCGGGGGGGTAAATGAGCAGTTCTTC.

The DNA of the CDR3 is TGTGCCAGCAGCCTAAGTGTTCGGGGTTCACCCCTCCACTTT. Encoded protein: CASSLSVRGSPLHF. This chain joins TRBV27 and TRBJ1-6; D call uncertain. CDR1 MNHEY and CDR2 SMNVEV come from the germline V gene (reference sequence). There are 14 residues in the CDR3. V lost 6 bases and J lost 9, with 15 bases in between.

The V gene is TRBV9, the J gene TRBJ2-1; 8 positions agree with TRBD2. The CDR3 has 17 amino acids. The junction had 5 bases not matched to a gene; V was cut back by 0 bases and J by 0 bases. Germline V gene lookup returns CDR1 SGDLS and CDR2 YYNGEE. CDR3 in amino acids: CASSVGSGATSYNEQFF. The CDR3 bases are TGTGCCAGCAGCGTAGGTAGCGGGGCTACCTCCTACAATGAGCAGTTCTTC.

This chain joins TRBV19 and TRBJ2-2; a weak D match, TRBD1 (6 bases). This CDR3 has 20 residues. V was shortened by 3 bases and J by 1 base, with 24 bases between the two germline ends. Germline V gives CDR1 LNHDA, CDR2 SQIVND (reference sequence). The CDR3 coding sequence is TGTGCCAGTAGTATCGCACGTGAGGAGCCGAGACAGGTGAACACCGGGGAGCTGTTTTTT. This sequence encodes CASSIAREEPRQVNTGELFF.

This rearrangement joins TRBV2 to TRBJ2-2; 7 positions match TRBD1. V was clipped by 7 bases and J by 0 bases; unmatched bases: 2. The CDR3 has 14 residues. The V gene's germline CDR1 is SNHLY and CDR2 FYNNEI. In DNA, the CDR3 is TGTGCCAGCAAAGACAGGGCGAACACCGGGGAGCTGTTTTTT. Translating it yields CASKDRANTGELFF.

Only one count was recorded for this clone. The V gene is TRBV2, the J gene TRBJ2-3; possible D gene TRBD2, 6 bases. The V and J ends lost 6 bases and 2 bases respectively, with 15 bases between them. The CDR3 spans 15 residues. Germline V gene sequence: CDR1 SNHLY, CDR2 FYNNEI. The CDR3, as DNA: TGTGCCAGCAGCGGACCAGGGAGGATCACAGATACGCAGTATTTT. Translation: CASSGPGRITDTQYF.

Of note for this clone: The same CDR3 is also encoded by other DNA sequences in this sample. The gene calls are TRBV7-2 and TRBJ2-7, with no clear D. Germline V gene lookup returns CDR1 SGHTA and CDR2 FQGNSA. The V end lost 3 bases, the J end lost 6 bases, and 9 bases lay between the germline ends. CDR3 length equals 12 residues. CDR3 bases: TGTGCCAGCAGCTTCTCTAGAGGCGAGCAGTACTTC. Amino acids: CASSFSRGEQYF.

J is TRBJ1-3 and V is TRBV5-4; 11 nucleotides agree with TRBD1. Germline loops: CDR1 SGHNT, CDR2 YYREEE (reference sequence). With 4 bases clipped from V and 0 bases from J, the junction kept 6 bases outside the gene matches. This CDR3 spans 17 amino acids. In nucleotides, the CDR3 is TGTGCCAGCAGCATAGGACAGGGGGCGAACTCTGGAAACACCATATATTTT. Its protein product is CASSIGQGANSGNTIYF.

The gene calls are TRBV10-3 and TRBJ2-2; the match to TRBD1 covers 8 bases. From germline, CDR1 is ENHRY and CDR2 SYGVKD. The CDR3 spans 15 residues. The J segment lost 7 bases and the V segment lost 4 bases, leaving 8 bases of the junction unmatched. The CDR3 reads CAISAQGARGGELFF. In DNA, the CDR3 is TGTGCCATCAGTGCCCAGGGGGCGCGGGGCGGGGAGCTGTTTTTT.

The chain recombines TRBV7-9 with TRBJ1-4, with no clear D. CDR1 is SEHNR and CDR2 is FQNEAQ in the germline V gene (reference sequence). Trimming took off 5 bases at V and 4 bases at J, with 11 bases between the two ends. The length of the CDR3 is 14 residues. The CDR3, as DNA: TGTGCCAGCAGCCCAGGAAACCTTAATGAAAAACTGTTTTTT. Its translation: CASSPGNLNEKLFF.

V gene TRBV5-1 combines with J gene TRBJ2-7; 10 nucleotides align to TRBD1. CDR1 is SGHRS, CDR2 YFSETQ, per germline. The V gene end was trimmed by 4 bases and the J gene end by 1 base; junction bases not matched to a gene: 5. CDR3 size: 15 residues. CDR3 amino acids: CASSKGQGRSYEQYF. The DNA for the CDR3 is TGCGCCAGCAGCAAGGGACAGGGGCGATCCTACGAGCAGTACTTC.

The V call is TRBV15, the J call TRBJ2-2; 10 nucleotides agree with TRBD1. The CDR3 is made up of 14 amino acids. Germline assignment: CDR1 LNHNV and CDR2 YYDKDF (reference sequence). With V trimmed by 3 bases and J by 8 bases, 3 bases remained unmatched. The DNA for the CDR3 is TGTGCCACCAGCAGGGACAGGGGGAGGGGGGAGCTGTTTTTT. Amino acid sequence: CATSRDRGRGELFF.

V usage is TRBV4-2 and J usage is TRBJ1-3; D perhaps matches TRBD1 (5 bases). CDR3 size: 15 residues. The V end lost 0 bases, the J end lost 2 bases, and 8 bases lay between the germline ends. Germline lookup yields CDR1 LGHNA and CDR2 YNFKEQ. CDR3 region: CASSQESGTGNTIYF. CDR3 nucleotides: TGTGCCAGCAGCCAAGAATCAGGGACTGGAAACACCATATATTTT.

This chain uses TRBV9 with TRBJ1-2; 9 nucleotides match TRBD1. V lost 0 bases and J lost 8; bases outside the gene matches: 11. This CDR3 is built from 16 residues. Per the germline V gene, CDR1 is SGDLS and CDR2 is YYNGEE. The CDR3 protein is CASSVVSGQGVGGYTF. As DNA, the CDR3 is TGTGCCAGCAGCGTAGTCTCGGGACAGGGAGTAGGGGGCTACACCTTC. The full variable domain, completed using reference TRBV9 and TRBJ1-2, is DSGVTQTPKHLITATGQRVTLRCSPRSGDLSVYWYQQSLDQGLQFLIQYYNGEERAKGNILERFSAQQFPDLHSELNLSSLELGDSALYFCASSVVSGQGVGGYTFGSGTRLTVV.

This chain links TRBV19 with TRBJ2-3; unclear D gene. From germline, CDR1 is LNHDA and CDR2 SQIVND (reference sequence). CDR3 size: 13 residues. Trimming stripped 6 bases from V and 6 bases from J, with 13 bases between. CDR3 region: CASSSSLWDTQYF. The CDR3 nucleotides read TGTGCCAGTAGCTCGAGCCTTTGGGATACGCAGTATTTT.

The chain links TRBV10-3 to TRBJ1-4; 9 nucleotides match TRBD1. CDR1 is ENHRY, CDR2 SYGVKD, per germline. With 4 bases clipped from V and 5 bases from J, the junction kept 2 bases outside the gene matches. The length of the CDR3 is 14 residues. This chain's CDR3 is CAISAGTGNEKLFF. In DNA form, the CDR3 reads TGTGCCATCAGTGCGGGGACAGGGAATGAAAAACTGTTTTTT.

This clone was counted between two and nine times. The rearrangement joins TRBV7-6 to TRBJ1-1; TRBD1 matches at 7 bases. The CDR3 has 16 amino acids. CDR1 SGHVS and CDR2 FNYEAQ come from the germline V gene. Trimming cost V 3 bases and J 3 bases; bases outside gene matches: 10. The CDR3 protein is CASSFVGGAKDTEAFF. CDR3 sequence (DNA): TGTGCCAGCAGCTTTGTAGGGGGCGCGAAGGACACTGAAGCTTTCTTT.